Presented here are 3 T cell receptor beta chains from one specimen sequenced in a study of CD8+CD57+ T cells in acquired aplastic anemia. TCR beta VDJ and CDR3 profiling used genomic DNA as template. TCRdb reanalysed the reads using MiXCR and keeps one entry per CDR3 protein. The data contain approximately 300,000 distinct CDR3 sequences, about three fifths of them singletons. In patients chosen for sequencing, flow cytometry had shown CD8+CD57+ cell expansion. What was sequenced was sorted CD4+, CD8+, or CD8+CD57+ T cells (not recorded which) from PBMCs. All receptors come from a human donor with aplastic anemia.

This clonotype was seen repeatedly, ten times or more. The germline gene is not matched at one end of the junction; a read error may be the cause. The chain combines TRBV7-9 with TRBJ2-7, with TRBD1 identical over 9 bases. This CDR3 has 14 amino acids. CDR1 and CDR2 from the germline V gene are SEHNR and FQNEAQ (reference sequence). In DNA form, the CDR3 reads TGTGCCAACAGCGTAAGACAGGGGGACTACGAGCAGTACTTC. Its translation is CANSVRQGDYEQYF. Drawing the rest from reference TRBV7-9 and TRBJ2-7, the complete variable domain is DTGVSQNPRHKITKRGQNVTFRCDPISEHNRLYWYRQTLGQGPEFLTYFQNEAQLEKSRLLSDRFSAERPKGSFSTLEIQRTEQGDSAMYLCANSVRQGDYEQYFGPGTRLTVT.

This clonotype has a count of ten or more. The chain joins TRBV12-3 or TRBV12-4 to TRBJ2-3; D is possibly TRBD1 (5 bases). The length of the CDR3 is 15 residues. V was cut by 3 bases and J by 0 bases, with 10 bases left in between. The CDR3 nucleotides read TGTGCCAGCAGTTTTAGGGGATCGAGCACAGATACGCAGTATTTT. This codes for CASSFRGSSTDTQYF.

Only one count was recorded for this clonotype. This rearrangement joins TRBV19 to TRBJ2-1; D is perhaps TRBD2 (6 bases). CDR3 length equals 15 residues. The V gene's germline CDR1 is LNHDA and CDR2 SQIVND (reference sequence). V was shortened by 6 bases and J by 10 bases, with 22 bases between the two germline ends. In nucleotides, the CDR3 is TGTGCCAGTAGCGGCGGGCGGGGAGACGCTTGGGAGCAGTTCTTC. The encoded protein is CASSGGRGDAWEQFF.